This is a list of T cell receptor beta chains from one sample in a study of T cell repertoires in cytomegalovirus infection. TCRdb reprocessed the reads with MiXCR, giving one entry per CDR3 protein. Seen here are about 500,000 distinct CDR3 sequences, 33% observed once, and the top ten hold 15% to 20%. Antigens of these TCRs are unknown. The material sequenced was cultured PBMCs, taken from culture after CMV antigen stimulation. These receptors were taken from a human donor in good health (CMV status not recorded). Some clones in this sample may be carry-over from other donors' samples. CDR3s include the opening cysteine and the closing phenylalanine or tryptophan. The order of the fields is J gene, clone size, V gene, D gene, CDR3 protein, CDR3 DNA. The D gene is left open where the match is weak. Only part of the rows carry a size: once, few, many, or a class if the clone is expanded.

j_call: TRBJ2-1; clone_size: NA; v_call: TRBV20-1; d_call: NA; cdr3_aa: CSARYGSDEQFF; cdr3_nt: TGCAGTGCTAGGTACGGAAGTGATGAGCAGTTCTTC
j_call: TRBJ1-5; clone_size: NA; v_call: TRBV4-3; d_call: TRBD1; cdr3_aa: CASSQDIGTGAQPQHF; cdr3_nt: TGCGCCAGCAGCCAAGATATAGGGACAGGGGCTCAGCCCCAGCATTTT
j_call: TRBJ2-5; clone_size: NA; v_call: TRBV11-2; d_call: NA; cdr3_aa: CASSPQPQGKTQYF; cdr3_nt: TGTGCCAGCAGCCCCCAACCTCAGGGAAAGACCCAGTACTTC
j_call: TRBJ1-6; clone_size: NA; v_call: TRBV6-2/TRBV6-3; d_call: NA; cdr3_aa: CASRGSGGSPLHF; cdr3_nt: TGTGCCAGCAGAGGAAGCGGCGGTTCACCCCTCCACTTT
j_call: TRBJ2-5; clone_size: NA; v_call: TRBV7-2; d_call: NA; cdr3_aa: CASSFSAQYQETQYF; cdr3_nt: TGTGCCAGCAGCTTTTCAGCCCAGTACCAAGAGACCCAGTACTTC
j_call: TRBJ1-5; clone_size: NA; v_call: TRBV4-1; d_call: NA; cdr3_aa: CASSQVARTNQPQHF; cdr3_nt: TGCGCCAGCAGCCAAGTAGCCAGAACCAATCAGCCCCAGCATTTT
j_call: TRBJ1-2; clone_size: NA; v_call: TRBV28; d_call: NA; cdr3_aa: CASSLFMDDYGYTF; cdr3_nt: TGTGCCAGCAGTTTATTTATGGATGACTATGGCTACACCTTC
j_call: TRBJ2-5; clone_size: NA; v_call: TRBV20-1; d_call: NA; cdr3_aa: CSARGSTGETQYF; cdr3_nt: TGCAGTGCGAGGGGTAGTACAGGCGAGACCCAGTACTTC
j_call: TRBJ2-1; clone_size: few; v_call: TRBV6-2/TRBV6-3; d_call: TRBD1; cdr3_aa: CASSYRSGTGAYNEQFF; cdr3_nt: TGTGCCAGCAGTTATCGGTCCGGGACAGGGGCCTACAATGAGCAGTTCTTC
j_call: TRBJ1-5; clone_size: NA; v_call: TRBV19; d_call: NA; cdr3_aa: CASSMNRDQPQHF; cdr3_nt: TGTGCCAGTAGTATGAATAGGGATCAGCCCCAGCATTTT
j_call: TRBJ2-2; clone_size: NA; v_call: TRBV7-2; d_call: NA; cdr3_aa: CASSLASIYGELFF; cdr3_nt: TGTGCCAGCAGCTTAGCTAGCATATACGGGGAGCTGTTTTTT
j_call: TRBJ1-2; clone_size: NA; v_call: TRBV29-1; d_call: TRBD1; cdr3_aa: CSVADRESYGYTF; cdr3_nt: TGCAGCGTCGCGGACAGGGAATCCTATGGCTACACCTTC
j_call: TRBJ2-1; clone_size: NA; v_call: TRBV29-1; d_call: NA; cdr3_aa: CSAQSGHTYNEQFF; cdr3_nt: TGCAGCGCACAATCGGGACACACATACAATGAGCAGTTCTTC
j_call: TRBJ2-1; clone_size: NA; v_call: TRBV12-3/TRBV12-4; d_call: NA; cdr3_aa: CASSLRSEQFF; cdr3_nt: TGTGCCAGCAGTTTAAGAAGTGAGCAGTTCTTC
j_call: TRBJ1-5; clone_size: few; v_call: TRBV6-2/TRBV6-3; d_call: NA; cdr3_aa: CASSYSSNQPQHF; cdr3_nt: TGTGCCAGCAGTTACTCGAGCAATCAGCCCCAGCATTTT
j_call: TRBJ1-1; clone_size: NA; v_call: TRBV27; d_call: NA; cdr3_aa: CASSFRGVRWETEAFF; cdr3_nt: TGTGCCAGCAGTTTTAGGGGGGTGCGGTGGGAAACTGAAGCTTTCTTT
j_call: TRBJ1-4; clone_size: few; v_call: TRBV4-1; d_call: NA; cdr3_aa: CASSQGPHNEKLFF; cdr3_nt: TGCGCCAGCAGCCAAGGTCCCCACAATGAAAAACTGTTTTTT
j_call: TRBJ1-5; clone_size: few; v_call: TRBV19; d_call: NA; cdr3_aa: CASSILGSGGGQPQHF; cdr3_nt: TGTGCCAGTAGTATACTTGGGAGCGGAGGGGGTCAGCCCCAGCATTTT
j_call: TRBJ2-3; clone_size: NA; v_call: TRBV7-3; d_call: TRBD2; cdr3_aa: CASSWGTSGRASTDTQYF; cdr3_nt: TGTGCCAGCAGCTGGGGGACTAGCGGGAGAGCTAGCACAGATACGCAGTATTTT
j_call: TRBJ2-1; clone_size: NA; v_call: TRBV7-2; d_call: TRBD2; cdr3_aa: CASSLSRLAGVANEQFF; cdr3_nt: TGTGCCAGCAGCTTATCTCGACTAGCGGGAGTGGCCAATGAGCAGTTCTTC
j_call: TRBJ2-7; clone_size: NA; v_call: TRBV7-2; d_call: TRBD2; cdr3_aa: CASSSGPRGQYF; cdr3_nt: TGTGCCAGCTCTAGCGGACCGAGGGGGCAGTACTTC
j_call: TRBJ2-7; clone_size: NA; v_call: TRBV15; d_call: NA; cdr3_aa: CATSRDHGAADYEQYF; cdr3_nt: TGTGCCACCAGCAGAGATCATGGCGCAGCTGACTACGAGCAGTACTTC
j_call: TRBJ1-2; clone_size: few; v_call: TRBV30; d_call: TRBD1; cdr3_aa: CAWSADRGRIGYTF; cdr3_nt: TGTGCCTGGAGTGCGGACAGGGGGCGGATCGGCTACACCTTC
j_call: TRBJ2-6; clone_size: NA; v_call: TRBV7-6; d_call: NA; cdr3_aa: CASSPPLVSGANVLTF; cdr3_nt: TGTGCCAGCAGCCCCCCGTTGGTCTCTGGGGCCAACGTCCTGACTTTC
j_call: TRBJ1-1; clone_size: NA; v_call: TRBV30; d_call: NA; cdr3_aa: CAWSGQANTEAFF; cdr3_nt: TGTGCCTGGAGTGGACAGGCAAACACTGAAGCTTTCTTT
j_call: TRBJ2-2; clone_size: few; v_call: TRBV7-2; d_call: NA; cdr3_aa: CASSLKHLTGELFF; cdr3_nt: TGTGCCAGCAGCTTAAAACACCTCACCGGGGAGCTGTTTTTT
j_call: TRBJ2-1; clone_size: many; v_call: TRBV12-3/TRBV12-4; d_call: TRBD2; cdr3_aa: CASTGRPSGEDEQFF; cdr3_nt: TGTGCCAGCACCGGGCGCCCTAGCGGGGAGGATGAGCAGTTCTTC
j_call: TRBJ1-1; clone_size: NA; v_call: TRBV12-3/TRBV12-4; d_call: NA; cdr3_aa: CASSLSGRGPTEAFF; cdr3_nt: TGTGCCAGCAGTTTATCGGGTCGGGGGCCGACTGAAGCTTTCTTT
j_call: TRBJ1-3; clone_size: medium-sized; v_call: TRBV7-2; d_call: NA; cdr3_aa: CASSLVAAGNTIYF; cdr3_nt: TGTGCCAGCAGCTTAGTTGCTGCTGGAAACACCATATATTTT
j_call: TRBJ2-1; clone_size: few; v_call: TRBV4-2; d_call: TRBD2; cdr3_aa: CASSQERETYNEQFF; cdr3_nt: TGTGCCAGCAGCCAAGAGCGGGAGACCTACAATGAGCAGTTCTTC
j_call: TRBJ2-3; clone_size: few; v_call: TRBV7-6; d_call: NA; cdr3_aa: CASSLAGYDTYSTDTQYF; cdr3_nt: TGTGCCAGCAGCTTAGCAGGATATGACACCTACTCCACAGATACGCAGTATTTT
j_call: TRBJ1-1; clone_size: few; v_call: TRBV27; d_call: NA; cdr3_aa: CASSFRQGGGGDTEAFF; cdr3_nt: TGTGCCAGCAGTTTCCGGCAGGGCGGAGGGGGGGACACTGAAGCTTTCTTT
j_call: TRBJ2-3; clone_size: NA; v_call: TRBV7-9; d_call: TRBD2; cdr3_aa: CASSFGLAGGPVNLDTQYF; cdr3_nt: TGTGCCAGCAGCTTCGGACTAGCGGGAGGGCCGGTGAATTTAGATACGCAGTATTTT
j_call: TRBJ1-5; clone_size: few; v_call: TRBV18; d_call: NA; cdr3_aa: CASSPFGSNQPQHF; cdr3_nt: TGTGCCAGCTCTCCGTTCGGAAGCAATCAGCCCCAGCATTTT
j_call: TRBJ2-1; clone_size: NA; v_call: TRBV6-2/TRBV6-3; d_call: TRBD2; cdr3_aa: CASSSYGLAVNEQFF; cdr3_nt: TGTGCCAGCAGTTCCTACGGACTAGCGGTAAATGAGCAGTTCTTC
j_call: TRBJ1-1; clone_size: NA; v_call: TRBV4-1; d_call: NA; cdr3_aa: CASSQVRLSGTEAFF; cdr3_nt: TGTGCCAGCAGCCAAGTAAGGCTGTCGGGTACTGAAGCTTTCTTT
j_call: TRBJ1-5; clone_size: NA; v_call: TRBV24-1; d_call: NA; cdr3_aa: CATSDPGPPNQPQHF; cdr3_nt: TGTGCCACCAGTGATCCTGGACCCCCTAATCAGCCCCAGCATTTT
j_call: TRBJ2-7; clone_size: NA; v_call: TRBV4-1; d_call: NA; cdr3_aa: CASSQDASHVEQYF; cdr3_nt: TGCGCCAGCAGCCAAGATGCCAGTCATGTCGAGCAGTACTTC
j_call: TRBJ2-3; clone_size: few; v_call: TRBV6-2/TRBV6-3; d_call: TRBD2; cdr3_aa: CASRLAGAQSSTDTQYF; cdr3_nt: TGTGCCAGTCGACTAGCGGGAGCCCAAAGCAGCACAGATACGCAGTATTTT
j_call: TRBJ2-1; clone_size: many; v_call: TRBV4-2; d_call: TRBD1; cdr3_aa: CASSPTGLNEQFF; cdr3_nt: TGTGCCAGCAGCCCGACAGGGTTGAATGAGCAGTTCTTC
j_call: TRBJ2-6; clone_size: few; v_call: TRBV4-3; d_call: NA; cdr3_aa: CASSQGLSGANVLTF; cdr3_nt: TGCGCCAGCAGCCAAGGGCTCTCTGGGGCCAACGTCCTGACTTTC
j_call: TRBJ2-3; clone_size: NA; v_call: TRBV23-1; d_call: TRBD2; cdr3_aa: CASSQSFLKRECVDTQYF; cdr3_nt: TGCGCCAGCAGTCAATCGTTCCTCAAGCGGGAGTGCGTAGATACGCAGTATTTT
j_call: TRBJ2-3; clone_size: NA; v_call: TRBV6-2/TRBV6-3; d_call: TRBD2; cdr3_aa: CASSPPSGSFRTQYF; cdr3_nt: TGTGCCAGCAGCCCCCCCAGCGGGAGCTTTCGTACGCAGTATTTT
j_call: TRBJ2-3; clone_size: few; v_call: TRBV10-1; d_call: NA; cdr3_aa: CASSEEGENGDTQYF; cdr3_nt: TGCGCCAGCAGTGAGGAGGGGGAGAACGGAGATACGCAGTATTTT
j_call: TRBJ1-6; clone_size: NA; v_call: TRBV5-6; d_call: NA; cdr3_aa: CASSFGGDSPLHF; cdr3_nt: TGTGCCAGCAGCTTTGGCGGGGATTCACCCCTCCACTTT